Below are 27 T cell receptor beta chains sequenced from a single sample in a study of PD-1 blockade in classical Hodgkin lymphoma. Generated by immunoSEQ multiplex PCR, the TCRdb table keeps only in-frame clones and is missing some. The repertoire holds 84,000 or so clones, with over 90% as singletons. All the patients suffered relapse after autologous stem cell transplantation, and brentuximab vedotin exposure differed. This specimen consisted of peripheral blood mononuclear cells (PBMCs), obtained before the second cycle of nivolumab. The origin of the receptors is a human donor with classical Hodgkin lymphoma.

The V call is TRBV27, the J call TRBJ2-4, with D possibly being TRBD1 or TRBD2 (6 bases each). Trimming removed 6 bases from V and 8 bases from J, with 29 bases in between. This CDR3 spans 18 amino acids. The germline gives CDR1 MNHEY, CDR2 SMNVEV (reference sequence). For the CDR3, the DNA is TGTGCCAGCAGCCCTAAGACCGGGGGCTATTCTAATTATGACATTCAGTACTTC. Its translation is CASSPKTGGYSNYDIQYF.

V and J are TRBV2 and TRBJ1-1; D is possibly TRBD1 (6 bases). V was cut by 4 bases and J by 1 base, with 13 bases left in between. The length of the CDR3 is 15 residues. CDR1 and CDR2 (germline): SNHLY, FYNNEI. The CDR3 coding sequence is TGTGCCAGCAGTGTGGCCGGCAGGGGGAACACTGAAGCTTTCTTT. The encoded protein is CASSVAGRGNTEAFF.

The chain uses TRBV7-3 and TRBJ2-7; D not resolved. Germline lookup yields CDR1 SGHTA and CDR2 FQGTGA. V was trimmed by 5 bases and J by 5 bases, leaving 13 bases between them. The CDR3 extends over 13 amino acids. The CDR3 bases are TGTGCCAGCAGCCCGGCAGAGTGGGACGAGCAGTACTTC. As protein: CASSPAEWDEQYF.

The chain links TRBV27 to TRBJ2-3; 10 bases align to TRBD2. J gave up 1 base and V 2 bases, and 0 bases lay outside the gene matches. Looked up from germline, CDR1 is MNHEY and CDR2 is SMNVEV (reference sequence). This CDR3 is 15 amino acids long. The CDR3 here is CASSLTSGGTDTQYF. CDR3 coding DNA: TGTGCCAGCAGTTTAACTAGCGGGGGCACAGATACGCAGTATTTT.

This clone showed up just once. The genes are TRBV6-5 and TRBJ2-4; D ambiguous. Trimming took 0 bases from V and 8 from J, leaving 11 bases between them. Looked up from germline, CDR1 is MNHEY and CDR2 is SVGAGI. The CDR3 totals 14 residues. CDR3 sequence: CASSYSINGDIQYF. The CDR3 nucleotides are TGTGCCAGCAGTTACTCCATTAATGGGGACATTCAGTACTTC.

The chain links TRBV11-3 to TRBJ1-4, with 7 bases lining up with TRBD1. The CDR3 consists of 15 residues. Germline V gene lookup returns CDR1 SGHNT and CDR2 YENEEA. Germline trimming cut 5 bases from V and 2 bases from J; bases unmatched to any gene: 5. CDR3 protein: CASSEGARTNEKLFF. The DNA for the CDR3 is TGTGCCAGCAGCGAGGGGGCGCGGACTAATGAAAAACTGTTTTTT.

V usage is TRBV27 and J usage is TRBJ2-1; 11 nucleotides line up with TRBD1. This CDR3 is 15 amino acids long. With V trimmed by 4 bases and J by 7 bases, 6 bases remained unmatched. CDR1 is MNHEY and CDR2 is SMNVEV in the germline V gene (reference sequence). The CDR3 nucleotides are TGTGCCAGCAGTTCCCGGGACAGGGGGTTGAATGAGCAGTTCTTC. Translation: CASSSRDRGLNEQFF.

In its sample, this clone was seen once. CDR3 sequence: CASGLRGGAGNTEAFF. CDR3 nucleotide sequence: TGCGCCAGCGGTCTCCGAGGCGGCGCGGGGAACACTGAAGCTTTCTTT. The V and J genes are TRBV5-1 and TRBJ1-1, with unresolved D. This CDR3 region has 16 residues. V lost 7 bases and J lost 1, with 20 bases in between. In germline, CDR1 is SGHRS, CDR2 YFSETQ.

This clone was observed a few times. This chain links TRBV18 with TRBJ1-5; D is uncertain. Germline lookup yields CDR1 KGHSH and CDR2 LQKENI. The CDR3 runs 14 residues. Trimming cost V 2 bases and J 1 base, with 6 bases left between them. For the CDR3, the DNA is TGTGCCAGCTCACCAGTTCTGAGCAATCAGCCCCAGCATTTT. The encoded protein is CASSPVLSNQPQHF.

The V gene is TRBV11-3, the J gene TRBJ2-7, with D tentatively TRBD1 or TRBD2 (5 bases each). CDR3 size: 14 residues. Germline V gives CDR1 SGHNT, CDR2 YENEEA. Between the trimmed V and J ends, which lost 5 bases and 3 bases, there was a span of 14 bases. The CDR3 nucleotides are TGTGCCAGCAGCCTTGGGACGGTAGACTACGAGCAGTACTTC. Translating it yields CASSLGTVDYEQYF.

The CDR3 loop is CASSLETGRAYNEQFF. The CDR3 bases are TGTGCCAGCAGCTTAGAGACGGGGAGGGCCTACAATGAGCAGTTCTTC. The V and J genes are TRBV7-9 and TRBJ2-1; 7 bases are shared with TRBD2. J lost 2 bases, V lost 1 base, and 5 bases had no gene match. The length of the CDR3 is 16 residues. Per the germline V gene, CDR1 is SEHNR and CDR2 is FQNEAQ (reference sequence).

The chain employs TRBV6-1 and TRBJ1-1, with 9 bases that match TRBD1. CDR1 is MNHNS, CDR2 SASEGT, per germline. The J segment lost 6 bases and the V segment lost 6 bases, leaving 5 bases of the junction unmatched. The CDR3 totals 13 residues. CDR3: CASRGTGRAEAFF. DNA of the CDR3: TGTGCCAGCAGAGGGACAGGGCGGGCTGAAGCTTTCTTT.

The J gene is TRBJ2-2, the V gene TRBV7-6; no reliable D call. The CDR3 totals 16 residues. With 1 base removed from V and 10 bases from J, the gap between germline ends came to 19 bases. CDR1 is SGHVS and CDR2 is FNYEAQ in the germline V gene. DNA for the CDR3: TGTGCCAGCAGCTTAGGGGCCCCGTCCGGGTATGAGGAGCTGTTTTTT. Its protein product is CASSLGAPSGYEELFF.

CDR3 sequence (DNA): TGTGCCAGCAGTCTCGGTAAGGGGGCCCGGACGGAGACCCAGTACTTC. The encoded protein is CASSLGKGARTETQYF. The chain uses TRBV28 and TRBJ2-5; 7 bases match TRBD1. Losses at the gene ends were 5 bases for V and 5 bases for J; bases not matched to a gene: 14. Germline V gene sequence: CDR1 MDHEN, CDR2 SYDVKM. CDR3 length: 16 amino acids.

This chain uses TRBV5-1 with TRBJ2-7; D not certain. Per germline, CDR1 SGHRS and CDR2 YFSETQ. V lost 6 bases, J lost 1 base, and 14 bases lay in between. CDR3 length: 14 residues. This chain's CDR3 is CASTRVPGSYEQYF. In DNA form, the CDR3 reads TGCGCCAGCACTCGGGTCCCTGGTTCCTACGAGCAGTACTTC.

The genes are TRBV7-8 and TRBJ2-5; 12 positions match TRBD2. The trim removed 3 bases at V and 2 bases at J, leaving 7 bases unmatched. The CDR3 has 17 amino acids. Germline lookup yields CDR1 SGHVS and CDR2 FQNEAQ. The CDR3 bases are TGTGCCAGCAGCTTCGTGACTAGCGGGAGATCTCAAGAGACCCAGTACTTC. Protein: CASSFVTSGRSQETQYF.

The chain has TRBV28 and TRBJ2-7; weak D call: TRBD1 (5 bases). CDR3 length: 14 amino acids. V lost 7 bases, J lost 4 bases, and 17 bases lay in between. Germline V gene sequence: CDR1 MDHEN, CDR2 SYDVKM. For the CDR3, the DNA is TGTGCCAGCACCACAGGACAAAGTGTTTACGAGCAGTACTTC. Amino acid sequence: CASTTGQSVYEQYF.

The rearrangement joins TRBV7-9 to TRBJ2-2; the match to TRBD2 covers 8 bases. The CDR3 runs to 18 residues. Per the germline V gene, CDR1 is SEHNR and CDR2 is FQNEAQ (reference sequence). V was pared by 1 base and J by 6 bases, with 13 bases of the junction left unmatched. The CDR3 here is CASSLVFGVAGRPGELFF. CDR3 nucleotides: TGTGCCAGCAGCTTAGTCTTCGGGGTAGCGGGAAGGCCCGGGGAGCTGTTTTTT.

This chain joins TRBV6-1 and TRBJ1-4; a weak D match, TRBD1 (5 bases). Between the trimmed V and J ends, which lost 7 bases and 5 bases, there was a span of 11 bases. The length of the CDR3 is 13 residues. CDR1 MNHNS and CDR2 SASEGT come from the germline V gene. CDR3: CASNRQINEKLFF. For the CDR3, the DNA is TGTGCCAGCAATCGACAGATAAATGAAAAACTGTTTTTT.

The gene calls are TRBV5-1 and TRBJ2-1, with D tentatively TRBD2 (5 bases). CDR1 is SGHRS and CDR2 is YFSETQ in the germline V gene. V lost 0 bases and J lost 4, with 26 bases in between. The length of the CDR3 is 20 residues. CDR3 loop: CASSLVSIEAETALYNEQFF. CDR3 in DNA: TGCGCCAGCAGCTTGGTGTCCATTGAAGCGGAGACCGCTCTTTACAATGAGCAGTTCTTC.

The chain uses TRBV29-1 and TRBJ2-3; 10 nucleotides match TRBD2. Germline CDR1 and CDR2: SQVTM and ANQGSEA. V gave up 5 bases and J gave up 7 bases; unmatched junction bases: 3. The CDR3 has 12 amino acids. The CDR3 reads CSVRTSGYTQYF. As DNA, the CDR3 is TGCAGCGTTCGGACTAGCGGATATACGCAGTATTTT.

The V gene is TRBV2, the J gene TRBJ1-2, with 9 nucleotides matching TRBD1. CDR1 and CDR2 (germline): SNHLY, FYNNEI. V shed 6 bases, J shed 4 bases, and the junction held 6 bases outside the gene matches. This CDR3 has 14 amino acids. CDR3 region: CASRGGQGFYGYTF. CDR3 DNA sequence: TGTGCCAGCAGGGGGGGACAGGGATTCTATGGCTACACCTTC.

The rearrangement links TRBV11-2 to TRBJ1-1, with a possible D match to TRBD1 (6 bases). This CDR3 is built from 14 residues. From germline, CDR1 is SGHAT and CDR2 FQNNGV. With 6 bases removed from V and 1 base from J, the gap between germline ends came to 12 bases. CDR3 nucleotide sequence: TGTGCCAGCAGGAAAAGACAGGCGAACACTGAAGCTTTCTTT. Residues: CASRKRQANTEAFF.

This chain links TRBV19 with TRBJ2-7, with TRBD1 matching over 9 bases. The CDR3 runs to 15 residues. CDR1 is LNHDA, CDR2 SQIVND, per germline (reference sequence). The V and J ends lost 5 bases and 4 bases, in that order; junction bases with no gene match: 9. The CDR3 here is CASSPGTGKGYEQYF. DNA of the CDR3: TGTGCCAGTAGTCCAGGGACAGGGAAAGGGTACGAGCAGTACTTC.

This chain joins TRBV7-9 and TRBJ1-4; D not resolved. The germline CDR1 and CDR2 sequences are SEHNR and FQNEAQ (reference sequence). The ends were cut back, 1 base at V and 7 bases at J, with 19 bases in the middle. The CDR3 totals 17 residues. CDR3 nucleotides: TGTGCCAGCAGCTTAGGTCCGTCACGTGGGATTGGTGAAAAACTGTTTTTT. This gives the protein CASSLGPSRGIGEKLFF.

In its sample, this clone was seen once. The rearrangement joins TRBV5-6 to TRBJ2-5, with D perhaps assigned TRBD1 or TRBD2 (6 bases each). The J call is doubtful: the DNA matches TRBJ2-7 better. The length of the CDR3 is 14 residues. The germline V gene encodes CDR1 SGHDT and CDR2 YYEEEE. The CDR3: CASSFGGPRYEQYF. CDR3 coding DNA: TGTGCCAGCAGCTTTGGGGGGCCCCGGTACGAGCAGTACTTC.

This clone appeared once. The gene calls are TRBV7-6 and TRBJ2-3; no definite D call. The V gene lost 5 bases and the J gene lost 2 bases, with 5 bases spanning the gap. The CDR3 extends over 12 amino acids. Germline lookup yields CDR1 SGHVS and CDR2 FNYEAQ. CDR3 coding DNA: TGTGCCAGCAGCGGGTTCACAGATACGCAGTATTTT. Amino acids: CASSGFTDTQYF.